This TCR beta chain emerged from a study of metastatic and nonmetastatic thyroid tumors. The wider study: Blood and tumor or nodule tissue repertoires from malignant and benign thyroid patients were compared.

Study processing details: A distant-metastasis classifier for papillary thyroid cancer was built using CDR3 differences across clinicopathological groups. TCRdb re-clonotyped the PCR reads via MiXCR. TCRdb, not the original authors, processed these V and J calls. The sample records 30,000 to 40,000 clones, 35% to 45% being singletons. Overall study results and limits: Across blood and tumor, TCR beta diversity in malignant thyroid tumors was reportedly significantly higher than in benign nodules.

V was trimmed by 3 bases and J by 0 bases, leaving 11 bases between them. Germline CDR1 is KGHDR and CDR2 is SFDVKD. CDR3 length: 16 residues. Notes on this clone: Its antigen is not identified.

Patients underwent thyroid surgery, and none had received any treatment before it. Sample: tumor tissue. The TCR sequence derives from a female donor with papillary thyroid cancer or a benign thyroid nodule (not recorded which). Some clones in this sample may be carry-over from other donors' samples. The chain recombines TRBV24-1 with TRBJ2-1; D may be TRBD1 (6 bases). For the CDR3, the DNA is TGTGCCACCAGTGATCCACAGGGTAGCTCCTACAATGAGCAGTTCTTC. It specifies CATSDPQGSSYNEQFF.